Below are 11 T cell receptor beta chains sequenced from a single sample in a study of T cells in Graves' hyperthyroidism and ophthalmopathy. RNA transcripts served as the template for amplifying TCR beta CDR3 regions. HTBI primers drove first-round RT-PCR of the TCR CDR3. Each CDR3 protein is one row after TCRdb ran MiXCR on the multiplex PCR reads. The top ten hold about 8.3% of the sample, which has a few hundred thousand distinct CDR3 sequences, roughly 46% seen once. Sequences were obtained from peripheral blood or thyroid tissue (not recorded which). Receptor source: a woman younger than 35 with Graves' hyperthyroidism.

The chain has TRBV2 and TRBJ1-2; D is perhaps TRBD1 (6 bases). CDR3 length: 13 amino acids. Germline-derived CDR1 and CDR2 are SNHLY and FYNNEI. V gave up 6 bases and J gave up 8 bases, with 16 bases separating them. The CDR3 loop reads CASSPEGGDGYTF. As DNA, the CDR3 is TGTGCCAGCAGCCCCGAGGGGGGGGACGGCTACACCTTC.

V and J are TRBV6-1 and TRBJ2-2; D not resolved. Germline CDR1 and CDR2: MNHNS and SASEGT. The CDR3 extends over 11 amino acids. V was clipped by 6 bases and J by 8 bases, with 7 bases between them. In DNA, the CDR3 is TGTGCCAGCAGGGTCCTAGGGGAGCTGTTTTTT. Translated: CASRVLGELFF.

The table lists this clonotype with many counts. The chain recombines TRBV30 with TRBJ1-1; possible D gene TRBD1, 6 bases. The CDR3 is made up of 15 amino acids. V was shortened by 2 bases and J by 1 base, with 14 bases between the two germline ends. CDR1 is GTSNPN, CDR2 SVGIG, per germline (reference sequence). This CDR3 reads CAWSPSDRWNTEAFF. The DNA for the CDR3 is TGTGCCTGGAGTCCATCGGACAGATGGAACACTGAAGCTTTCTTT.

This clonotype was recorded many times. V gene TRBV5-8 combines with J gene TRBJ1-2, with no clear D. Trimming shortened V by 4 bases and J by 1 base, and 8 bases separated the two germline ends. The CDR3 is 13 residues long. Germline V lookup: CDR1 SGHTS, CDR2 YDEGEE. The CDR3 loop reads CASSRRSNYGYTF. The CDR3 bases are TGTGCCAGCAGCCGGAGGAGTAACTATGGCTACACCTTC.

The chain has TRBV10-3 and TRBJ1-2; a possible D gene is TRBD1 (6 bases). The CDR3 is 14 residues long. V lost 3 bases and J lost 4, with 12 bases in between. CDR1 is ENHRY and CDR2 is SYGVKD in the germline V gene. The DNA of the CDR3 is TGTGCCATCAGTGATCCCCAGGGGAGCTATGGCTACACCTTC. Residues: CAISDPQGSYGYTF.

The chain joins TRBV2 to TRBJ2-5; D tentatively reads TRBD1 or TRBD2 (7 bases each). Trimming left V 2 bases short and J 5 bases short, with 21 bases between. Germline V gives CDR1 SNHLY, CDR2 FYNNEI. This CDR3 is 17 amino acids long. CDR3 coding DNA: TGTGCCAGCAGTGAACCAGGGGGAGGGCGGGGGTTTGAGACCCAGTACTTC. It codes for CASSEPGGGRGFETQYF.

This clonotype was recorded at least ten times. The V and J genes are TRBV6-2 or TRBV6-3 and TRBJ1-5; possible D gene TRBD1, 6 bases. V shed 5 bases and J shed 1 base, with 6 bases lying between them. The CDR3 spans 13 residues. Germline V gene sequence: CDR1 MNHEY, CDR2 SVGEGT. The DNA of the CDR3 is TGTGCCAGCAGTACAGGGAGCAATCAGCCCCAGCATTTT. Its protein product is CASSTGSNQPQHF.

The chain combines TRBV7-2 with TRBJ2-2, with D maybe TRBD2 (6 bases). Germline CDR1 is SGHTA and CDR2 is FQGNSA. The CDR3 consists of 13 residues. Trimming removed 5 bases from V and 7 bases from J, with 11 bases in between. DNA for the CDR3: TGTGCCAGCAGCCCCCTGACTAGCGGGGAGCTGTTTTTT. The encoded protein is CASSPLTSGELFF. The full variable domain, in which reference TRBV7-2 and TRBJ2-2 provide the parts outside the CDR3, is GAGVSQSPSNKVTEKGKDVELRCDPISGHTALYWYRQSLGQGLEFLIYFQGNSAPDKSGLPSDRFSAERTGGSVSTLTIQRTQQEDSAVYLCASSPLTSGELFFGEGSRLTVL.

This clonotype was seen only a few times. The chain combines TRBV6-6 with TRBJ1-2, with D maybe TRBD1 (5 bases). The V end lost 6 bases, the J end lost 7 bases, and 18 bases lay between the germline ends. Germline values: CDR1 MNHNY, CDR2 SVGAGI (reference sequence). CDR3 length equals 14 residues. CDR3 sequence: CASSPGRTLGGYTF. The DNA for the CDR3 is TGTGCCAGCAGCCCGGGACGGACCCTCGGTGGCTACACCTTC.

This clonotype was seen at least ten times. CDR3 sequence reads: CATSDFGQGQETQYF. The CDR3 DNA reads as TGTGCCACCAGTGATTTTGGGCAGGGCCAGGAGACCCAGTACTTC. The rearrangement uses TRBV24-1 and TRBJ2-5, with D possibly TRBD1 on 5 matching bases. The CDR3 length is 15 residues. Germline V lookup: CDR1 KGHDR, CDR2 SFDVKD. With 1 base removed from V and 5 bases from J, the gap between germline ends came to 13 bases.

The CDR3 nucleotides read TGCAGTGCTAGAGATCACAGGGGTAACGATAATGAGCAGTACTTC. This sequence encodes CSARDHRGNDNEQYF. V is TRBV20-1 and J is TRBJ2-7, with TRBD1 matching over 7 bases. Germline assignment: CDR1 DFQATT and CDR2 SNEGSKA (reference sequence). V shed 0 bases and J 7 bases; nucleotides not matched to a gene: 12. CDR3 size: 15 residues.